Following are 24 T cell receptor beta chains from one sample sequenced in a study of beta chain features in type 1 diabetes. Study observations and caveats: Patients with Type 1 diabetes showed moderately but significantly shorter TCRB CDR3s in all four CD4+ subsets.

Expressed TCRB transcripts were sequenced because the isolated RNA had all been reverse transcribed beforehand. The method was immunoSEQ multiplex PCR; TCRdb's version includes in-frame clones alone and lacks a portion of them. This table has 300,000 to 400,000 clones, 8% to 10% appearing once. No antigen has been identified for these receptors. Sequenced material: central memory CD4+ T cells from blood. The receptors were gathered from a man between 25 and 39 years old with type 1 diabetes.

This clone appeared a few times. The junction shows a germline mismatch at one end, possibly a read error. The chain has TRBV6-1 and TRBJ1-2; D is perhaps TRBD1 (5 bases). This CDR3 is built from 16 residues. Germline V gene data show CDR1 as MNHNS and CDR2 as SASEGT. The CDR3 region has the DNA TGTGCCATCAGTGAGTCGACGAATTCAGGGTTTTATGGCTACACCTTC. It yields the protein CAISESTNSGFYGYTF.

There are a few counts of this clone. The chain has TRBV7-9 and TRBJ2-1; possibly TRBD2 for D (6 bases). This CDR3 has 12 residues. CDR1 and CDR2 from the germline V gene are SEHNR and FQNEAQ (reference sequence). V was trimmed by 6 bases and J by 9 bases, leaving 12 bases between them. The CDR3 reads CASRTLGGEQFF. The CDR3 bases are TGTGCCAGCAGAACTCTGGGGGGTGAGCAGTTCTTC.

This clone was counted a few times. This CDR3 is CASCRTVNTEAFF. Written as DNA, the CDR3 is TGTGCCAGCTGCCGGACCGTGAACACTGAAGCTTTCTTT. This sequence joins TRBV6-5 and TRBJ1-1, with D unclear. V lost 8 bases and J 0 bases, leaving 10 bases between the germline ends. Germline V gene lookup returns CDR1 MNHEY and CDR2 SVGAGI. The CDR3 is 13 residues long.

In its sample, this clone was seen a few times. CDR3 protein: CASSLDRLNTEAFF. DNA of the CDR3: TGTGCCAGCAGCTTGGACAGATTGAACACTGAAGCTTTCTTT. V is TRBV7-3 and J is TRBJ1-1; D is possibly TRBD1 (6 bases). CDR1 is SGHTA and CDR2 is FQGTGA in the germline V gene. Trimming cost V 3 bases and J 0 bases, with 8 bases left between them. The CDR3 has 14 amino acids.

This clone was seen more than once but under ten times. The rearrangement uses TRBV7-9 and TRBJ1-1; the D is unclear. The germline CDR1 and CDR2 sequences are SEHNR and FQNEAQ (reference sequence). The germline V and J ends were trimmed by 6 bases and 2 bases, with 13 bases remaining between them. The CDR3 runs 14 residues. CDR3 sequence reads: CASSFPGENTEAFF. CDR3 DNA sequence: TGTGCCAGCAGTTTCCCCGGAGAAAACACTGAAGCTTTCTTT.

This chain joins TRBV6-5 and TRBJ2-1; 8 nucleotides agree with TRBD1. V trimming: 5 bases; J trimming: 5 bases; junction bases outside the gene matches: 5. CDR3 length equals 14 residues. Germline-derived CDR1 and CDR2 are MNHEY and SVGAGI. Here the CDR3 DNA reads TGTGCCAGCAGTCCGGGACAGGCGAACAATGAGCAGTTCTTC. It translates to CASSPGQANNEQFF.

The chain uses TRBV5-1 and TRBJ1-1; 7 bases fit TRBD1. J gave up 9 bases and V 0 bases, and 8 bases lay outside the gene matches. Germline assignment: CDR1 SGHRS and CDR2 YFSETQ. The CDR3 sequence is 14 residues long. The CDR3 sequence: CASSLETGVRQAFF. The CDR3 DNA sequence: TGCGCCAGCAGCTTGGAAACAGGGGTCCGCCAAGCTTTCTTT.

This clone was detected many times. The chain recombines TRBV18 with TRBJ2-1; 12 bases line up with TRBD2. CDR1 KGHSH and CDR2 LQKENI come from the germline V gene. This CDR3 comprises 13 residues. The V gene end was trimmed by 3 bases and the J gene end by 15 bases; junction bases not matched to a gene: 6. CDR3: CASSPASGRAVFF. The CDR3 DNA reads as TGTGCCAGCTCACCGGCTAGCGGGAGGGCCGTGTTCTTC.

This clone has at least ten counts. The rearrangement uses TRBV9 and TRBJ2-1; no clear D gene. The germline CDR1 and CDR2 sequences are SGDLS and YYNGEE. This CDR3 contains 12 residues. V was clipped by 4 bases and J by 9 bases, with 11 bases between them. CDR3 loop: CASSPLESEQFF. The CDR3 coding sequence is TGTGCCAGCAGCCCCCTGGAGAGTGAGCAGTTCTTC. Full variable domain (missing parts from reference TRBV9 and TRBJ2-1): DSGVTQTPKHLITATGQRVTLRCSPRSGDLSVYWYQQSLDQGLQFLIQYYNGEERAKGNILERFSAQQFPDLHSELNLSSLELGDSALYFCASSPLESEQFFGPGTRLTVL.

Only a few counts were recorded for this clone. The chain has TRBV9 and TRBJ2-1, with unresolved D. Per germline, CDR1 SGDLS and CDR2 YYNGEE. The V end lost 5 bases, the J end lost 11 bases, and 14 bases lay between the germline ends. This CDR3 is built from 12 residues. This CDR3 is CASSPTGWQQFF. For the CDR3, the DNA is TGTGCCAGCAGTCCGACGGGTTGGCAGCAGTTCTTC.

This chain links TRBV5-1 with TRBJ1-6, with 8 bases lining up with TRBD1. This CDR3 contains 15 residues. Trimming at V came to 4 bases and at J to 10 bases, leaving 10 bases not matched to a gene. Germline V CDR1 and CDR2: SGHRS, YFSETQ. CDR3 DNA sequence: TGCGCCAGCAGCCCCCGGACAGGGAATGGATCACCCCTCCACTTT. It specifies CASSPRTGNGSPLHF.

This clone has more than one count but fewer than ten. The chain joins TRBV11-1 to TRBJ2-7; TRBD1 matches 8 bases. After removal of 4 bases from V and 3 bases from J, the junction contained 2 bases not matched to a gene. Germline CDR1 SGHAT, CDR2 FQDESV (reference sequence). The CDR3 sequence is 13 residues long. The CDR3 bases are TGTGCCAGCAGCTCCGGACAGGGCTACGAGCAGTACTTC. It yields the protein CASSSGQGYEQYF.

A few counts support this clone. V usage is TRBV6-5 and J usage is TRBJ2-3; no clear D. The CDR3 totals 15 residues. Germline loops: CDR1 MNHEY, CDR2 SVGAGI. V gave up 2 bases and J gave up 2 bases, with 11 bases separating them. The CDR3 region has the DNA TGTGCCAGCAGTTACGACGCTAGACCCACAGATACGCAGTATTTT. It is translated as CASSYDARPTDTQYF.

This clone was detected ten times or more. The V and J genes are TRBV7-2 and TRBJ2-1, with D unresolved. Germline CDR1 is SGHTA and CDR2 is FQGNSA. V was cut by 4 bases and J by 5 bases, with 12 bases left in between. This CDR3 region has 14 residues. The CDR3 loop reads CASSSALRDNEQFF. The DNA for the CDR3 is TGTGCCAGCAGCTCGGCACTCCGAGACAATGAGCAGTTCTTC.

The sample holds a few counts of this clone. V gene TRBV28 combines with J gene TRBJ2-5; 12 bases agree with TRBD2. The CDR3 has 12 amino acids. V was clipped by 10 bases and J by 4 bases; unmatched bases: 1. Germline assignment: CDR1 MDHEN and CDR2 SYDVKM. The CDR3 loop reads CATLAGGETQYF. DNA for the CDR3: TGTGCCACACTAGCGGGAGGAGAGACCCAGTACTTC. Filled out from reference TRBV28 and TRBJ2-5, the complete variable domain reads DVKVTQSSRYLVKRTGEKVFLECVQDMDHENMFWYRQDPGLGLRLIYFSYDVKMKEKGDIPEGYSVSREKKERFSLILESASTNQTSMYLCATLAGGETQYFGPGTRLLVL.

This clone was observed a handful of times. The chain has TRBV19 and TRBJ2-2; 13 positions agree with TRBD2. CDR1 and CDR2 (germline): LNHDA, SQIVND (reference sequence). There are 18 residues in the CDR3. The V and J ends lost 3 bases and 7 bases, in that order; junction bases with no gene match: 11. The CDR3 DNA sequence: TGTGCCAGTAGTATTTCACACGGACTAGCGGGAGTCGTCGGGGAGCTGTTTTTT. Its protein product is CASSISHGLAGVVGELFF. The full variable domain, in which reference TRBV19 and TRBJ2-2 provide the parts outside the CDR3, is DGGITQSPKYLFRKEGQNVTLSCEQNLNHDAMYWYRQDPGQGLRLIYYSQIVNDFQKGDIAEGYSVSREKKESFPLTVTSAQKNPTAFYLCASSISHGLAGVVGELFFGEGSRLTVL.

The rearrangement joins TRBV28 to TRBJ2-2, with D possibly matching TRBD2 (6 bases). The CDR3 is 13 residues long. Trimming took off 4 bases at V and 15 bases at J, with 18 bases between the two ends. The germline V gene encodes CDR1 MDHEN and CDR2 SYDVKM. In DNA form, the CDR3 reads TGTGCCAGCAGTTATAATCGGGGACTGGCGGTGTTTTTT. It specifies CASSYNRGLAVFF.

There are a few counts of this clone. The chain carries TRBV7-3 and TRBJ1-4, with 9 bases fitting TRBD1. This CDR3 spans 15 amino acids. Germline V gene sequence: CDR1 SGHTA, CDR2 FQGTGA. V gave up 5 bases and J gave up 5 bases; unmatched junction bases: 6. The CDR3 loop reads CASSVGQGSNEKLFF. The CDR3 DNA follows: TGTGCCAGCAGCGTGGGACAGGGATCAAATGAAAAACTGTTTTTT.

DNA for the CDR3: TGTGCCAGCAGTCCACCGGGACAGTTGCTGAACTATGGCTACACCTTC. Translation gives CASSPPGQLLNYGYTF. V usage is TRBV28 and J usage is TRBJ1-2, with 7 bases identical to TRBD1. Losses at the gene ends were 5 bases for V and 2 bases for J; bases not matched to a gene: 11. This CDR3 is built from 16 residues. Germline loops: CDR1 MDHEN, CDR2 SYDVKM.

CDR3 nucleotides: TGCGCCAGCCAAGACAGTCCCAACGAAAAACTGTTTTTT. This codes for CASQDSPNEKLFF. The chain recombines TRBV5-1 with TRBJ1-4; tentatively, D is TRBD1 (5 bases). This CDR3 contains 13 residues. Germline V CDR1 and CDR2: SGHRS, YFSETQ. V was clipped by 7 bases and J by 8 bases, with 15 bases between them.

V usage is TRBV2 and J usage is TRBJ2-5; the D is unclear. Germline assignment: CDR1 SNHLY and CDR2 FYNNEI. The CDR3 runs to 12 residues. The V end was cut by 5 bases, the J end by 5 bases, with 9 bases between. CDR3 in DNA: TGTGCCAGCAGTCCAGGTTCGGAGACCCAGTACTTC. This sequence encodes CASSPGSETQYF. Based on the CDR3 plus reference TRBV2 and TRBJ2-5, the full variable domain is EPEVTQTPSHQVTQMGQEVILRCVPISNHLYFYWYRQILGQKVEFLVSFYNNEISEKSEIFDDQFSVERPDGSNFTLKIRSTKLEDSAMYFCASSPGSETQYFGPGTRLLVL.

The chain uses TRBV30 and TRBJ2-1; D is perhaps TRBD1 (7 bases). Germline V gene sequence: CDR1 GTSNPN, CDR2 SVGIG (reference sequence). V lost 2 bases to trimming and J lost 9 bases, with 17 bases between them. This CDR3 region has 14 residues. CDR3: CAWSQGGLLGEQFF. In nucleotides, the CDR3 is TGTGCCTGGAGTCAGGGGGGCTTGCTCGGTGAGCAGTTCTTC.

This clone came up a few times. The chain combines TRBV6-5 with TRBJ1-1, with D perhaps matching TRBD1 (6 bases). Germline V CDR1 and CDR2: MNHEY, SVGAGI. The CDR3 covers 14 residues. V lost 2 bases, J lost 8 bases, and 15 bases lay in between. This CDR3 is CASSYRQDSLEAFF. The CDR3 bases are TGTGCCAGCAGTTACCGCCAGGACAGCCTCGAAGCTTTCTTT.

Only a few counts were recorded for this clone. This may come from a read error, since a much larger clone is one base off. The V call is TRBV10-2, the J call TRBJ2-7, with D possibly TRBD1 on 5 matching bases. The ends were cut back, 5 bases at V and 3 bases at J, with 5 bases in the middle. The length of the CDR3 is 11 residues. CDR1 is WSHSY, CDR2 SAAADI, per germline. The CDR3 nucleotides are TGCGCCAGCAGTCAGGGCTACGAGCAGTACTTC. Translating gives CASSQGYEQYF.